What follows are 2 T cell receptor beta chains derived from one specimen sequenced in a study of OX40 agonist ivuxolimab in advanced cancers. Sequencing was performed with immunoSEQ multiplex PCR; in TCRdb, only in-frame clones are kept and a portion is missing. The table has about 66,000 clones, about 91% seen once. The sample consisted of CD4+ or CD8+ T cells sorted from blood, taken in a trial of the OX40 agonist ivuxolimab. These receptors originate from an adult with an advanced solid tumor such as melanoma, head and neck, liver or kidney cancer.

This clone has just one count. The rearrangement uses TRBV6-5 and TRBJ1-1, with D possibly being TRBD1 (5 bases). Germline values: CDR1 MNHEY, CDR2 SVGAGI. The ends were cut back, 6 bases at V and 12 bases at J, with 14 bases in the middle. CDR3 size: 11 residues. The CDR3 sequence: CASRGHAATFF. CDR3 coding DNA: TGTGCCAGCAGAGGACACGCTGCAACTTTCTTT.

The V gene is TRBV19, the J gene TRBJ2-3; 10 bases map to TRBD2. CDR1 is LNHDA, CDR2 SQIVND, per germline (reference sequence). This CDR3 spans 13 amino acids. V lost 8 bases to trimming and J lost 4 bases; unmatched junction nucleotides: 3. CDR3 loop: CASSSGRADTQYF. In nucleotides, the CDR3 is TGTGCCAGTTCCAGCGGGAGGGCAGATACGCAGTATTTT.